These 27 T cell receptor beta chains originate from one sample sequenced in a study of human T cells and chemical hapten exposure. TCRdb analysed the RACE reads with MiXCR anew, one entry per CDR3 protein. The table has roughly 50,000 distinct CDR3 sequences, less than 10% seen once. As for time point: patch test 2, 6 weeks after DPC sensitization. Sample treatment: therapeutic diphenylcyclopropenone sensitization with weekly scalp DPC. The sample consisted of whole blood, taken in connection with sensitization to the hapten diphenylcyclopropenone (DPC). These receptors were obtained from a woman aged 50 to 65 with alopecia areata. Some clones in this sample may be carry-over from other donors' samples.

This clonotype came up many times. In DNA, the CDR3 is TGTGCCAGCAGCCAAGGAGCAGGGACAGCCCACGAGCAGTACTTC. This gives the protein CASSQGAGTAHEQYF. This rearrangement joins TRBV3-1 to TRBJ2-7, with TRBD1 identical over 7 bases. The CDR3 is 15 amino acids. J gave up 5 bases and V 1 base, and 8 bases lay outside the gene matches. Germline CDR1 and CDR2: LGHDT and YNNKEL (reference sequence).

This clonotype was seen a few times. This sequence joins TRBV5-6 and TRBJ1-1, with a tentative D call TRBD1 (5 bases). Per the germline V gene, CDR1 is SGHDT and CDR2 is YYEEEE. The V end lost 4 bases, the J end lost 1 base, and 11 bases lay between the germline ends. The CDR3 length is 14 residues. The CDR3 loop reads CASSRQGRNTEAFF. CDR3 DNA sequence: TGTGCCAGCAGCCGTCAGGGAAGGAACACTGAAGCTTTCTTT.

This clonotype showed up many times. The chain uses TRBV18 and TRBJ1-2, with TRBD1 as a possible D gene (6 bases). Germline CDR1 and CDR2: KGHSH and LQKENI. Between the trimmed V and J ends, which lost 6 bases and 6 bases, there was a span of 14 bases. The CDR3 totals 13 residues. The CDR3 nucleotides read TGTGCCAGCTCCACGGGGGCGCTTGATGGCTACACCTTC. It translates to CASSTGALDGYTF.

This clonotype was seen only a few times. The V gene is TRBV12-3 or TRBV12-4, the J gene TRBJ2-2, with D possibly TRBD1 on 5 matching bases. The CDR3 loop spans 13 amino acids. V was trimmed by 6 bases and J by 5 bases, leaving 10 bases between them. CDR3 coding DNA: TGTGCCAGCAGGACCCCAGGGACCGGGGAGCTGTTTTTT. This gives the protein CASRTPGTGELFF.

The chain has TRBV7-9 and TRBJ2-1; TRBD1 matches at 10 bases. The CDR3 is 17 amino acids. Trimming at V came to 5 bases and at J to 5 bases, leaving 12 bases not matched to a gene. The germline gives CDR1 SEHNR, CDR2 FQNEAQ (reference sequence). CDR3 nucleotide sequence: TGTGCCAGCAGCCCCCCACCGGGACAGGGGAACCACAATGAGCAGTTCTTC. It specifies CASSPPPGQGNHNEQFF.

Details on this clonotype: The junction and the germline gene differ at one end; a read error may be behind it. V usage is TRBV12-3 or TRBV12-4 and J usage is TRBJ2-3; tentatively, D is TRBD1 (6 bases). The CDR3 covers 15 residues. CDR3 nucleotides: TGTGCCAGCACCCAGGGGACCTCATACACAGATATGCAGTATTTT. Its translation: CASTQGTSYTDMQYF.

This clonotype was counted at least ten times. The chain combines TRBV18 with TRBJ1-1, with D maybe TRBD1 (5 bases). Germline V gene lookup returns CDR1 KGHSH and CDR2 LQKENI. The CDR3 loop spans 14 amino acids. V shed 2 bases and J shed 4 bases, with 11 bases lying between them. The CDR3 sequence is CASSPGTRGTEAFF. The DNA for the CDR3 is TGTGCCAGCTCACCAGGGACTCGGGGCACTGAAGCTTTCTTT.

This chain uses TRBV19 with TRBJ2-3, with 8 bases matching TRBD2. The CDR3 consists of 14 residues. Looked up from germline, CDR1 is LNHDA and CDR2 is SQIVND (reference sequence). V shed 4 bases and J 1 base; nucleotides not matched to a gene: 1. The CDR3 bases are TGTGCCAGTAGTAAGACTAGCGGCACAGATACGCAGTATTTT. Amino acid sequence: CASSKTSGTDTQYF.

The rearrangement links TRBV11-2 to TRBJ1-2; perhaps TRBD1 as D (6 bases). V lost 2 bases and J lost 7, with 11 bases in between. The germline V gene has CDR1 SGHAT and CDR2 FQNNGV. The length of the CDR3 is 13 residues. DNA for the CDR3: TGTGCCAGCAGCTTAACAGGGAAGGCTGGCTACACCTTC. Protein: CASSLTGKAGYTF.

The CDR3 protein is CASSLSPTDTQYF. CDR3 nucleotide sequence: TGCGCCAGCAGCTTGAGCCCAACAGATACGCAGTATTTT. The rearrangement uses TRBV5-1 and TRBJ2-3; D is unresolved. This CDR3 has 13 residues. Trimming pared 1 base from V and 3 bases from J, leaving 6 bases between. The germline V gene has CDR1 SGHRS and CDR2 YFSETQ.

The chain recombines TRBV29-1 with TRBJ1-3; no definite D call. The CDR3 totals 14 residues. V was pared by 7 bases and J by 4 bases, with 17 bases between. The germline gives CDR1 SQVTM, CDR2 ANQGSEA. The CDR3 spells CSAHGDQIGNTIYF. The CDR3 bases are TGCAGCGCCCATGGGGATCAGATAGGAAACACCATATATTTT.

Many counts were recorded for this clonotype. The rearrangement links TRBV29-1 to TRBJ2-1; a weak D match, TRBD2 (6 bases). Trimming removed 2 bases from V and 0 bases from J, with 14 bases in between. The CDR3 is 16 residues long. Germline V lookup: CDR1 SQVTM, CDR2 ANQGSEA. CDR3 sequence: CSVEPPGSGSYNEQFF. The DNA for the CDR3 is TGCAGCGTTGAACCCCCGGGTAGCGGCTCCTACAATGAGCAGTTCTTC.

This clonotype occurred a few times. The rearrangement uses TRBV20-1 and TRBJ2-7, with 9 nucleotides matching TRBD1. Germline V lookup: CDR1 DFQATT, CDR2 SNEGSKA (reference sequence). The CDR3 sequence is 13 residues long. Germline trimming cut 8 bases from V and 0 bases from J; bases unmatched to any gene: 5. The CDR3 reads CSQDRGSSYEQYF. The CDR3 region has the DNA TGCAGTCAGGACAGGGGAAGCTCCTACGAGCAGTACTTC.

V is TRBV2 and J is TRBJ2-7; 7 bases fit TRBD1. Trimming cost V 10 bases and J 0 bases; bases outside gene matches: 6. The CDR3 has 13 residues. Germline values: CDR1 SNHLY, CDR2 FYNNEI. This CDR3 reads CAISGGSSYEQYF. Written as DNA, the CDR3 is TGTGCCATTTCAGGGGGTAGCTCCTACGAGCAGTACTTC.

This clonotype turned up a few times. V usage is TRBV25-1 and J usage is TRBJ2-7; TRBD1 might be the D (5 bases). The germline V and J ends were trimmed by 4 bases and 3 bases, with 10 bases remaining between them. Germline V gives CDR1 MGHDK, CDR2 SYGVNS. The CDR3 length is 13 residues. CDR3 bases: TGTGCCAGCAGTGCTGGACACAACTACGAGCAGTACTTC. Protein sequence: CASSAGHNYEQYF.

Ten or more counts support this clonotype. The chain has TRBV11-3 and TRBJ2-3; perhaps TRBD2 as D (5 bases). The germline V gene encodes CDR1 SGHNT and CDR2 YENEEA. With 3 bases removed from V and 0 bases from J, the gap between germline ends came to 10 bases. The CDR3 runs 15 residues. Here the CDR3 DNA reads TGTGCCAGCAGCTTGTTGGGCGGGAGCACAGATACGCAGTATTTT. Its translation is CASSLLGGSTDTQYF. Using reference TRBV11-3 and TRBJ2-3 for the parts outside the CDR3, the full variable domain is EAGVVQSPRYKIIEKKQPVAFWCNPISGHNTLYWYLQNLGQGPELLIRYENEEAVDDSQLPKDRFSAERLKGVDSTLKIQPAELGDSAVYLCASSLLGGSTDTQYFGPGTRLTVL.

There are a few counts of this clonotype. The rearrangement links TRBV18 to TRBJ2-1; D call uncertain. The length of the CDR3 is 16 residues. Trimming shortened V by 2 bases and J by 6 bases, and 17 bases separated the two germline ends. Germline V CDR1 and CDR2: KGHSH, LQKENI. For the CDR3, the DNA is TGTGCCAGCTCACCATTTTCAGCAAGTTCAGGCAATGAGCAGTTCTTC. Translated, it gives CASSPFSASSGNEQFF.

This clonotype has at least ten counts. This chain joins TRBV11-2 and TRBJ1-2, with D possibly being TRBD1 (5 bases). The CDR3 contains 14 residues. Per germline, CDR1 SGHAT and CDR2 FQNNGV. Trimming took off 3 bases at V and 4 bases at J, with 12 bases between the two ends. The CDR3 DNA follows: TGTGCCAGCAGCTTCGCAGGGCTAGGCTATGGCTACACCTTC. As protein: CASSFAGLGYGYTF.

This clonotype was seen more than once but under ten times. This chain connects TRBV2 to TRBJ2-3; D might be TRBD2 (6 bases). Germline assignment: CDR1 SNHLY and CDR2 FYNNEI. Trimming pared 4 bases from V and 4 bases from J, leaving 9 bases between. The CDR3 covers 13 residues. For the CDR3, the DNA is TGTGCCAGCAGTGCACCGGGGGCAGATACGCAGTATTTT. Its translation: CASSAPGADTQYF.

The rearrangement joins TRBV20-1 to TRBJ1-2; D is unclear. Germline-derived CDR1 and CDR2 are DFQATT and SNEGSKA (reference sequence). This CDR3 has 12 residues. With 3 bases removed from V and 8 bases from J, the gap between germline ends came to 13 bases. The CDR3 reads CSASGAGIGYTF. DNA for the CDR3: TGCAGTGCTAGTGGTGCCGGCATAGGCTACACCTTC.

At least ten counts were recorded for this clonotype. The chain employs TRBV7-2 and TRBJ1-4, with unresolved D. V was pared by 5 bases and J by 5 bases, with 15 bases between. This CDR3 region has 15 residues. Looked up from germline, CDR1 is SGHTA and CDR2 is FQGNSA. CDR3 coding DNA: TGTGCCAGCAGCCTCCGAGGCCCCGCGAATGAAAAACTGTTTTTT. This sequence encodes CASSLRGPANEKLFF. Full variable domain (outside the CDR3, taken from reference TRBV7-2 and TRBJ1-4): GAGVSQSPSNKVTEKGKDVELRCDPISGHTALYWYRQSLGQGLEFLIYFQGNSAPDKSGLPSDRFSAERTGGSVSTLTIQRTQQEDSAVYLCASSLRGPANEKLFFGSGTQLSVL.

This clonotype was picked up many times. The rearrangement uses TRBV6-5 and TRBJ1-2; D gene unclear. The V end was cut by 0 bases, the J end by 1 base, with 9 bases between. This CDR3 region has 15 residues. CDR1 and CDR2 from the germline V gene are MNHEY and SVGAGI. CDR3 region: CASSYSMFRNYGYTF. The DNA for the CDR3 is TGTGCCAGCAGTTACTCGATGTTCCGTAACTATGGCTACACCTTC.

This clonotype has at least ten counts. V and J are TRBV18 and TRBJ2-3; D not resolved. Trimming cost V 2 bases and J 6 bases, with 9 bases left between them. The CDR3 consists of 13 residues. Germline assignment: CDR1 KGHSH and CDR2 LQKENI. DNA for the CDR3: TGTGCCAGCTCACCAAATCCGTATGATACGCAGTATTTT. This encodes CASSPNPYDTQYF. Based on the CDR3 plus reference TRBV18 and TRBJ2-3, the full variable domain is NAGVMQNPRHLVRRRGQEARLRCSPMKGHSHVYWYRQLPEEGLKFMVYLQKENIIDESGMPKERFSAEFPKEGPSILRIQQVVRGDSAAYFCASSPNPYDTQYFGPGTRLTVL.

The chain uses TRBV11-1 and TRBJ2-2; perhaps TRBD2 as D (5 bases). The CDR3 covers 17 residues. CDR1 and CDR2 from the germline V gene are SGHAT and FQDESV (reference sequence). The V end lost 2 bases, the J end lost 5 bases, and 18 bases lay between the germline ends. The CDR3 bases are TGTGCCAGCAGCTTACTCCTGACGGACGGGGATACCGGGGAGCTGTTTTTT. Its protein is CASSLLLTDGDTGELFF.

This clonotype was seen a handful of times. V gene TRBV2 combines with J gene TRBJ1-6, with a possible D match to TRBD1 (5 bases). This CDR3 has 12 amino acids. Germline loops: CDR1 SNHLY, CDR2 FYNNEI. The V end lost 5 bases, the J end lost 17 bases, and 16 bases lay between the germline ends. The CDR3 sequence is CASSFVGTAFHF. The CDR3 coding sequence is TGTGCCAGCAGTTTCGTTGGGACGGCCTTCCACTTT.

Here the CDR3 DNA reads TGTGCCATCCATGACAACCTCAATGAGCAGTTCTTC. Encoded protein: CAIHDNLNEQFF. The V gene is TRBV2, the J gene TRBJ2-1, with no clear D. CDR1 SNHLY and CDR2 FYNNEI come from the germline V gene. Trimming cost V 10 bases and J 6 bases, with 13 bases left between them. The CDR3 is 12 residues long.

The sample holds many counts of this clonotype. V is TRBV12-3 or TRBV12-4 and J is TRBJ1-2; D remains unclear. This CDR3 has 17 amino acids. V lost 1 base to trimming and J lost 0 bases, with 15 bases between them. The CDR3 here is CASSLGGTTPSNYGYTF. The CDR3 DNA reads as TGTGCCAGCAGTTTAGGAGGCACGACGCCCTCTAACTATGGCTACACCTTC.